In this sample, the clone carrying this T cell receptor (beta chain) turned up once. Its specificity is unknown. The source of the sample is a study of cytomegalovirus exposure and HLA in healthy donors. Study observations and caveats: HLA-A and HLA-B allele assignments for most subjects were reportedly predicted accurately using TCR beta sequences.

The PCR employed 60 Vbeta primers together with 13 Jbeta primers. The assay was immunoSEQ multiplex PCR, and TCRdb's table has in-frame clones only and misses some. The sample holds about 140,000 clones; about 75% are singletons and the top ten take 1.6%. Germline CDR1 WNHNN, CDR2 SYGVQD (reference sequence). The CDR3 length is 16 residues. V trimming: 3 bases; J trimming: 6 bases; junction bases outside the gene matches: 12. There were likely unrecorded immune exposures, though donors were nominally healthy when sampled. This receptor was taken from a woman aged 25 to 45 in good health and CMV-seronegative. The sequenced sample was PBMCs. The genes are TRBV10-1 and TRBJ2-7; 9 bases agree with TRBD1. The CDR3 region is CASSECTRDRDSEQYV. The DNA for the CDR3 is TGCGCCAGCAGTGAATGCACTCGGGACAGGGATTCCGAGCAGTACGTC.